Shown below are 10 T cell receptor beta chains from a single sample sequenced in a study of blood T cell repertoires in COVID-19. This table comes from immunoSEQ multiplex PCR, and its TCRdb copy is limited to in-frame clones, with some not included. The sample comprises roughly 27,000 clones, 77% of which are singletons, and about 14% rests with the top ten. The material sequenced was peripheral blood. The receptors were sampled from a man at least 80 years old with active or convalescent COVID-19.

The chain uses TRBV11-2 and TRBJ1-2; 8 bases fit TRBD1. The junction had 11 bases not matched to a gene; V was cut back by 4 bases and J by 7 bases. This CDR3 contains 15 residues. CDR1 SGHAT and CDR2 FQNNGV come from the germline V gene. The CDR3 loop reads CASSSHGQGPVGYTF. The CDR3 DNA reads as TGTGCCAGCAGCTCCCATGGACAGGGTCCGGTTGGCTACACCTTC.

J is TRBJ1-4 and V is TRBV29-1, with 7 bases fitting TRBD1. Germline V gives CDR1 SQVTM, CDR2 ANQGSEA. The V and J ends lost 6 bases and 8 bases, in that order; junction bases with no gene match: 6. The CDR3 is 12 amino acids. In DNA form, the CDR3 reads TGCAGCGTGGCCGGACAGGAGGAAAAACTGTTTTTT. It encodes CSVAGQEEKLFF.

The rearrangement links TRBV9 to TRBJ1-4; tentatively, D is TRBD1 (5 bases). This CDR3 spans 15 amino acids. Trimming cost V 3 bases and J 0 bases, with 9 bases left between them. From germline, CDR1 is SGDLS and CDR2 YYNGEE. The CDR3 reads CASSDQGATNEKLFF. The CDR3 DNA reads TGTGCCAGCAGCGACCAGGGTGCAACTAATGAAAAACTGTTTTTT.

V gene TRBV2 combines with J gene TRBJ2-7; 7 bases map to TRBD1. Germline CDR1 is SNHLY and CDR2 is FYNNEI. The CDR3 loop spans 12 amino acids. The V segment lost 7 bases and the J segment 3 bases; nucleotides outside the gene matches: 3. This CDR3 is CASKGQNYEQYF. The CDR3, as DNA: TGTGCCAGCAAGGGACAGAACTACGAGCAGTACTTC.

V and J are TRBV7-2 and TRBJ2-7; 7 nucleotides match TRBD1. With 2 bases clipped from V and 5 bases from J, the junction kept 3 bases outside the gene matches. CDR3 length equals 13 residues. The germline V gene encodes CDR1 SGHTA and CDR2 FQGNSA. In nucleotides, the CDR3 is TGTGCCAGCAGCTTAAACAGGGGCGACGAGCAGTACTTC. It specifies CASSLNRGDEQYF.

The rearrangement links TRBV9 to TRBJ2-1; D gene uncertain. Germline lookup yields CDR1 SGDLS and CDR2 YYNGEE. Trimming took 0 bases from V and 2 from J, leaving 6 bases between them. The CDR3 contains 14 residues. CDR3 region: CASSVDLAYNEQFF. The CDR3 DNA reads as TGTGCCAGCAGCGTAGATCTAGCCTACAATGAGCAGTTCTTC. Looking up the rest from reference TRBV9 and TRBJ2-1 gives the full variable domain: DSGVTQTPKHLITATGQRVTLRCSPRSGDLSVYWYQQSLDQGLQFLIQYYNGEERAKGNILERFSAQQFPDLHSELNLSSLELGDSALYFCASSVDLAYNEQFFGPGTRLTVL.

V gene TRBV6-2 or TRBV6-3 combines with J gene TRBJ2-1; 9 nucleotides match TRBD1. The CDR3 length is 17 residues. The germline V gene encodes CDR1 MNHEY and CDR2 SVGEGT. V shed 0 bases and J 4 bases; nucleotides not matched to a gene: 7. The CDR3 is CASSYSPGQGQYNEQFF. The CDR3 DNA reads TGTGCCAGCAGTTACTCGCCGGGACAGGGACAATACAATGAGCAGTTCTTC.

Here the CDR3 reads CASSFAGSHNEQFF. In DNA, the CDR3 is TGTGCCAGCAGCTTTGCGGGGTCTCACAATGAGCAGTTCTTC. This rearrangement joins TRBV7-9 to TRBJ2-1; TRBD2 is a possible D gene (6 bases). The CDR3 length is 14 residues. The V end was cut by 3 bases, the J end by 5 bases, with 11 bases between. In germline, CDR1 is SEHNR, CDR2 FQNEAQ (reference sequence).

This sequence joins TRBV2 and TRBJ2-3; TRBD2 agrees at 8 bases. With 4 bases clipped from V and 5 bases from J, the junction kept 8 bases outside the gene matches. The CDR3 contains 15 residues. Germline V gene sequence: CDR1 SNHLY, CDR2 FYNNEI. The CDR3 DNA reads as TGTGCCAGCAGTGTCGACGGGGGGGTCGTAGATACGCAGTATTTT. Translated: CASSVDGGVVDTQYF.

This rearrangement joins TRBV27 to TRBJ2-1, with TRBD2 matching over 10 bases. From germline, CDR1 is MNHEY and CDR2 SMNVEV (reference sequence). Trimming took 4 bases from V and 8 from J; bases not matched to a gene: 8. The CDR3 is 15 residues long. As DNA, the CDR3 is TGTGCCAGCAGTTCCGCTAGCGGGAGTTTCCATGAGCAGTTCTTC. It translates to CASSSASGSFHEQFF.